This TCR beta chain was captured in a study of cytomegalovirus exposure and HLA in healthy donors. Study summary: The 95 million to 120 million unique TCR beta sequences, from around 200 million T cells, were found by an earlier analysis.

Primers included in the PCR were 60 Vbeta and 13 Jbeta primers. Here immunoSEQ multiplex PCR was the method, and the copy in TCRdb shows in-frame clones only, minus some. The sample gives 90,000 to 100,000 clones, around 82% of which show up once; around 0.76% is in the top ten. CDR1 and CDR2 (germline): SGHTA, FQGNSA. This CDR3 is 15 amino acids long. V lost 6 bases, J lost 5 bases, and 5 bases stayed unmatched. Findings and limits, study-wide: In an earlier analysis, most TCR beta V segments were productive about 87% or about 30% of the time. Later work associated 16,951 TCR beta sequences with HLA alleles at 0.05 false discovery rate.

In the case of this clone: Its antigen remains unknown.

This chain links TRBV7-2 with TRBJ2-2, with TRBD2 identical over 11 bases. The sequence derives from a woman aged 55 to 70 in good health and CMV-seronegative. Sequenced input: PBMCs. The CDR3: CASRIAGGKTGELFF. The CDR3 region has the DNA TGTGCCAGCAGGATAGCGGGGGGGAAGACCGGGGAGCTGTTTTTT.